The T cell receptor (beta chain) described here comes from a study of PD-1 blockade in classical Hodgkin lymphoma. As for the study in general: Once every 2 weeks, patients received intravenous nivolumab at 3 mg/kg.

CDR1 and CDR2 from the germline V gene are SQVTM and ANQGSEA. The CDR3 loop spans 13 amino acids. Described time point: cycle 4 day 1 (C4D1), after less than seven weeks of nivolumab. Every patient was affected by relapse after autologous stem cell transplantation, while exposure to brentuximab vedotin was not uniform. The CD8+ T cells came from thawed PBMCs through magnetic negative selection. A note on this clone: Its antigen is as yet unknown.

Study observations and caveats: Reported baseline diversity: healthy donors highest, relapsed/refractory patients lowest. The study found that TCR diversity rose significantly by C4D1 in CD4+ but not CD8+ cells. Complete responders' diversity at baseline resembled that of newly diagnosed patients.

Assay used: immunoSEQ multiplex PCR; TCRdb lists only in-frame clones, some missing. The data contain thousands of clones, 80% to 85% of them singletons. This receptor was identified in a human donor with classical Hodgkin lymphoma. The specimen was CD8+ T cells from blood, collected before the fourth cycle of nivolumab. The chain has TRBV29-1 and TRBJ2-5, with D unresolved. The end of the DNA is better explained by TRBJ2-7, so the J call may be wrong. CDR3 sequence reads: CSVIGRSSYEQYF. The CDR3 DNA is TGCAGCGTCATCGGGCGGAGCTCCTACGAGCAGTACTTC.